The 28 T cell receptor beta chains below come from one sample, sequenced in a study of shared clonotypes between healthy human individuals. Data came from immunoSEQ multiplex PCR; TCRdb stores just in-frame clones and leaves some out. The repertoire consists of about 1 million clones, with more than 60% occurring once and the leading ten covering around 1.4%. Source material: memory CD4+ T cells sorted from blood. Regarding subset: CD45RA-negative fraction. Receptor source: a man aged 18 to 29 in good health.

The chain is built from TRBV4-1 and TRBJ2-7; the D is unclear. The V gene's germline CDR1 is MGHRA and CDR2 YSYEKL. Trimming pared 2 bases from V and 7 bases from J, leaving 12 bases between. The CDR3 has 13 amino acids. In DNA form, the CDR3 reads TGCGCCAGCAGCCAACAAGTCTGGTGGGAGCAGTACTTC. It codes for CASSQQVWWEQYF.

The chain has TRBV5-1 and TRBJ2-3; D remains ambiguous. Germline loops: CDR1 SGHRS, CDR2 YFSETQ. Trimming took 0 bases from V and 0 from J, leaving 11 bases between them. This CDR3 spans 16 amino acids. The CDR3 coding sequence is TGCGCCAGCAGCTTGGACGCCCCGACTAGCACAGATACGCAGTATTTT. Translated: CASSLDAPTSTDTQYF.

V and J are TRBV6-5 and TRBJ1-6; D is uncertain. Trimming took off 7 bases at V and 7 bases at J, with 8 bases between the two ends. The CDR3 length is 12 residues. Germline assignment: CDR1 MNHEY and CDR2 SVGAGI. CDR3 in amino acids: CASTPGNSPLHF. The CDR3 DNA follows: TGTGCCAGCACCCCGGGCAATTCACCCCTCCACTTT.

This clone was seen only once. V is TRBV6-1 and J is TRBJ1-5; D perhaps matches TRBD1 (6 bases). The germline V gene has CDR1 MNHNS and CDR2 SASEGT. The V end was cut by 3 bases, the J end by 0 bases, with 24 bases between. The CDR3 is made up of 20 amino acids. The DNA for the CDR3 is TGTGCCAGCAGTGAGGGTGTCCTTGGGGCAGGGGAGAGTAGCAATCAGCCCCAGCATTTT. Residues: CASSEGVLGAGESSNQPQHF.

V gene TRBV12-5 combines with J gene TRBJ2-2, with unresolved D. The ends were cut back, 5 bases at V and 8 bases at J, with 15 bases in the middle. Germline V gene sequence: CDR1 LGHNT, CDR2 FRNRAP. This CDR3 region has 14 residues. CDR3 protein: CASGLGHLNGELFF. CDR3 DNA: TGTGCTAGTGGTCTGGGCCATCTTAATGGGGAGCTGTTTTTT.

The CDR3 sequence: CASSPASNNEQFF. The CDR3 nucleotides read TGTGCCAGCAGCCCCGCGTCAAACAATGAGCAGTTCTTC. The chain couples TRBV7-2 to TRBJ2-1; D remains ambiguous. Germline assignment: CDR1 SGHTA and CDR2 FQGNSA. The CDR3 covers 13 residues. V lost 5 bases and J 5 bases, leaving 10 bases between the germline ends. Drawing the rest from reference TRBV7-2 and TRBJ2-1, the complete variable domain is GAGVSQSPSNKVTEKGKDVELRCDPISGHTALYWYRQSLGQGLEFLIYFQGNSAPDKSGLPSDRFSAERTGGSVSTLTIQRTQQEDSAVYLCASSPASNNEQFFGPGTRLTVL.

The chain has TRBV18 and TRBJ1-2; 7 nucleotides align to TRBD1. This CDR3 region has 15 residues. Germline CDR1 and CDR2: KGHSH and LQKENI. V lost 5 bases to trimming and J lost 1 base; unmatched junction nucleotides: 7. CDR3 sequence (DNA): TGTGCCAGCTCATCGGGGACAGACTATAACTATGGCTACACCTTC. Its translation: CASSSGTDYNYGYTF. Complete variable domain (other parts from reference TRBV18 and TRBJ1-2): NAGVMQNPRHLVRRRGQEARLRCSPMKGHSHVYWYRQLPEEGLKFMVYLQKENIIDESGMPKERFSAEFPKEGPSILRIQQVVRGDSAAYFCASSSGTDYNYGYTFGSGTRLTVV.

The rearrangement links TRBV30 to TRBJ2-7; D call uncertain. Germline V gene lookup returns CDR1 GTSNPN and CDR2 SVGIG (reference sequence). V lost 1 base and J 5 bases, leaving 12 bases between the germline ends. This CDR3 has 13 residues. The CDR3 DNA follows: TGTGCCTGGAGTGCAGAGGCCCTAAACGAGCAGTACTTC. Translated: CAWSAEALNEQYF.

This clone occurred a few times. The chain carries TRBV6-1 and TRBJ1-2; 8 bases align to TRBD1. Germline V gene data show CDR1 as MNHNS and CDR2 as SASEGT. The junction had 8 bases not matched to a gene; V was cut back by 6 bases and J by 8 bases. The CDR3 loop spans 13 amino acids. The CDR3 loop reads CASRDGQGRGYTF. In nucleotides, the CDR3 is TGTGCCAGCAGGGATGGACAGGGAAGGGGCTACACCTTC.

This chain connects TRBV21-1 to TRBJ1-1. TRBV21-1 is termed a pseudogene. CDR3 length equals 15 residues. CDR3 coding DNA: TGTGCCAGCATCCAGATGAGAGTATCTTACACTGAAGCTTTCTTT. Amino acids: CASIQMRVSYTEAFF.

This clone came up a few times. V usage is TRBV5-4 and J usage is TRBJ1-2, with 8 bases fitting TRBD1. The CDR3 contains 12 residues. J gave up 12 bases and V 4 bases, and 8 bases lay outside the gene matches. Germline CDR1 and CDR2: SGHNT and YYREEE (reference sequence). The CDR3 loop reads CASSETGADDTF. The CDR3 DNA follows: TGTGCCAGCAGCGAGACAGGGGCGGACGACACCTTC.

The gene calls are TRBV7-8 and TRBJ1-3, with 11 bases that match TRBD1. V was clipped by 5 bases and J by 2 bases; unmatched bases: 14. Germline CDR1 and CDR2: SGHVS and FQNEAQ. The CDR3 extends over 19 amino acids. CDR3 sequence reads: CASSIRTGGYLLTGNTIYF. The CDR3 DNA reads TGTGCCAGCAGCATCAGGACAGGGGGCTACCTATTAACTGGAAACACCATATATTTT.

This sequence joins TRBV27 and TRBJ1-5; D is uncertain. V was trimmed by 5 bases and J by 3 bases, leaving 14 bases between them. Looked up from germline, CDR1 is MNHEY and CDR2 is SMNVEV (reference sequence). This CDR3 has 15 residues. In DNA form, the CDR3 reads TGTGCCAGCAGTCCCCGCCGGGAGGTCAATCAGCCCCAGCATTTT. Protein: CASSPRREVNQPQHF.

The chain uses TRBV6-6 and TRBJ1-4; no clear D. Trimming shortened V by 5 bases and J by 3 bases, and 10 bases separated the two germline ends. CDR3 length equals 14 residues. CDR1 MNHNY and CDR2 SVGAGI come from the germline V gene (reference sequence). The chain's CDR3 is CASSPPPPNEKLFF. In nucleotides, the CDR3 is TGTGCCAGCAGTCCACCCCCTCCTAATGAAAAACTGTTTTTT.

The chain uses TRBV2 and TRBJ1-2; no reliable D call. In germline, CDR1 is SNHLY, CDR2 FYNNEI. With 8 bases removed from V and 7 bases from J, the gap between germline ends came to 17 bases. This CDR3 has 13 residues. The CDR3 bases are TGTGCCAGCGTAGTGCTGTCTGAGGTTGGCTACACCTTC. Protein product: CASVVLSEVGYTF.

The chain combines TRBV11-3 with TRBJ1-1; D gene unclear. This CDR3 has 12 residues. V lost 5 bases and J 7 bases, leaving 11 bases between the germline ends. Germline loops: CDR1 SGHNT, CDR2 YENEEA. This CDR3 is CASSLFNGEAFF. CDR3 in DNA: TGTGCCAGCAGCCTTTTTAATGGTGAAGCTTTCTTT.

The rearrangement links TRBV7-9 to TRBJ1-2; D is unclear. Trimming left V 1 base short and J 8 bases short, with 14 bases between. The CDR3 sequence is 14 residues long. In germline, CDR1 is SEHNR, CDR2 FQNEAQ (reference sequence). The CDR3 coding sequence is TGTGCCAGCAGCTTAGTGGAAAGATCGGAGGGCTACACCTTC. This gives the protein CASSLVERSEGYTF.

This clone was picked up a small number of times. The chain uses TRBV7-8 and TRBJ1-5; D is unclear. V was pared by 0 bases and J by 5 bases, with 8 bases between. CDR1 and CDR2 from the germline V gene are SGHVS and FQNEAQ. This CDR3 contains 14 residues. CDR3 amino acids: CASSLARQDQPQHF. The CDR3 DNA is TGTGCCAGCAGCTTAGCGCGCCAGGATCAGCCCCAGCATTTT.

About this clone itself: Other DNA sequences in this specimen translate into the identical CDR3. V usage is TRBV5-1 and J usage is TRBJ2-1, with TRBD2 matching 11 bases. CDR1 SGHRS and CDR2 YFSETQ come from the germline V gene. CDR3 size: 17 residues. V trimming: 3 bases; J trimming: 1 base; junction bases outside the gene matches: 6. The CDR3 spells CASSSLAGGSSYNEQFF. The CDR3 region has the DNA TGCGCCAGCAGCTCTTTAGCGGGGGGGAGTTCCTACAATGAGCAGTTCTTC.

V usage is TRBV11-2 and J usage is TRBJ2-7; TRBD1 agrees at 7 bases. CDR1 is SGHAT and CDR2 is FQNNGV in the germline V gene. With V trimmed by 5 bases and J by 2 bases, 9 bases remained unmatched. This CDR3 contains 15 residues. The CDR3, as DNA: TGTGCCAGCAGCCCCCGACAGGGAATCCCCTACGAGCAGTACTTC. Protein product: CASSPRQGIPYEQYF.

The sample holds many counts of this clone. V and J are TRBV2 and TRBJ1-1; weak D call: TRBD1 (5 bases). Trimming shortened V by 1 base and J by 1 base, and 13 bases separated the two germline ends. The CDR3 is 16 residues long. Germline assignment: CDR1 SNHLY and CDR2 FYNNEI. Here the CDR3 reads CASSEGYGQGNTEAFF. The CDR3 DNA reads as TGTGCCAGCAGTGAAGGGTATGGGCAGGGGAACACTGAAGCTTTCTTT. Combining the CDR3 with reference TRBV2 and TRBJ1-1 gives the whole variable domain EPEVTQTPSHQVTQMGQEVILRCVPISNHLYFYWYRQILGQKVEFLVSFYNNEISEKSEIFDDQFSVERPDGSNFTLKIRSTKLEDSAMYFCASSEGYGQGNTEAFFGQGTRLTVV.

V and J are TRBV5-4 and TRBJ1-2; 9 bases line up with TRBD1. Germline CDR1 SGHNT, CDR2 YYREEE (reference sequence). Germline trimming cut 1 base from V and 4 bases from J; bases unmatched to any gene: 8. CDR3 length: 16 amino acids. DNA for the CDR3: TGTGCCAGCAGCTTGAGGACAGGGGCGATTATCTATGGCTACACCTTC. This codes for CASSLRTGAIIYGYTF.

This clone has more than one count but fewer than ten. The chain recombines TRBV18 with TRBJ2-1; D might be TRBD1 (6 bases). Germline V gene lookup returns CDR1 KGHSH and CDR2 LQKENI. The CDR3 totals 15 residues. V was clipped by 1 base and J by 8 bases, with 15 bases between them. The CDR3 reads CASSPRGPPEHEQFF. The CDR3 DNA sequence: TGTGCCAGCTCACCACGGGGGCCTCCGGAGCATGAGCAGTTCTTC. The full variable domain, in which reference TRBV18 and TRBJ2-1 provide the parts outside the CDR3, is NAGVMQNPRHLVRRRGQEARLRCSPMKGHSHVYWYRQLPEEGLKFMVYLQKENIIDESGMPKERFSAEFPKEGPSILRIQQVVRGDSAAYFCASSPRGPPEHEQFFGPGTRLTVL.

The chain combines TRBV6-5 with TRBJ2-5; TRBD2 is a possible D gene (5 bases). The DNA end favors TRBJ2-7, so the J call may be wrong. Germline loops: CDR1 MNHEY, CDR2 SVGAGI. The CDR3 is 12 residues long. The CDR3 here is CASSLRRGEQYF. CDR3 coding DNA: TGTGCCAGCAGCCTACGTCGGGGCGAGCAGTACTTC.

The chain employs TRBV11-3 and TRBJ2-5; maybe TRBD1 (5 bases). The germline V gene encodes CDR1 SGHNT and CDR2 YENEEA. V shed 3 bases and J shed 2 bases, with 13 bases lying between them. The CDR3 runs 15 residues. CDR3 DNA: TGTGCCAGCAGCTTCAGGTCTGGGGCACAAGAGACCCAGTACTTC. It codes for CASSFRSGAQETQYF.

This clone was seen once. The rearrangement joins TRBV9 to TRBJ2-3; D possibly uses TRBD1 or TRBD2 (7 bases each). The germline V and J ends were trimmed by 4 bases and 6 bases, with 15 bases remaining between them. In germline, CDR1 is SGDLS, CDR2 YYNGEE. The CDR3 totals 14 residues. CDR3 region: CASSPSGGQDTQYF. Here the CDR3 DNA reads TGTGCCAGCAGCCCCTCGGGGGGACAGGATACGCAGTATTTT.

J is TRBJ2-7 and V is TRBV20-1; the match to TRBD2 covers 7 bases. CDR3 length: 11 amino acids. Germline V CDR1 and CDR2: DFQATT, SNEGSKA (reference sequence). The ends lost 2 bases at V and 7 bases at J; junction bases unmatched: 2. This CDR3 is CSARPSGEQYF. The DNA for the CDR3 is TGCAGTGCTAGACCTAGCGGAGAGCAGTACTTC.

V is TRBV19 and J is TRBJ2-4, with D possibly TRBD2 on 6 matching bases. Germline CDR1 and CDR2: LNHDA and SQIVND (reference sequence). This CDR3 contains 15 residues. V was shortened by 6 bases and J by 7 bases, with 19 bases between the two germline ends. The CDR3 bases are TGTGCCAGTAGACCCGGCGGGGCAGGGATGAACATTCAGTACTTC. Translation: CASRPGGAGMNIQYF.